What follows describes a single T cell receptor (beta chain). Its specificity is unknown. This CDR3 is 16 amino acids long. Germline values: CDR1 LGHNA, CDR2 YNFKEQ. Losses at the gene ends were 3 bases for V and 7 bases for J; bases not matched to a gene: 7. The sample comes from a study of T cell responses to AZD1222 COVID-19 vaccine. General study findings and limits: Donors were largely white British and mainly female; clonal diversity was possibly underestimated.

The repertoire was sequenced with immunoSEQ multiplex PCR; TCRdb's copy has only in-frame clones and lacks some. In the table there are just under 75,000 clones, roughly 75% of which are singletons. The TCR was taken from an adult who received the AZD1222 COVID-19 vaccine. The chain carries TRBV4-2 and TRBJ2-1; 12 bases are shared with TRBD2. The source material was peripheral blood, sampled 28 days after the second AZD1222 dose. CDR3 nucleotide sequence: TGTGCCAGCAGCCAGGAACTAGCGGGAGGTACAAATGAGCAGTTCTTC. Translating it yields CASSQELAGGTNEQFF.